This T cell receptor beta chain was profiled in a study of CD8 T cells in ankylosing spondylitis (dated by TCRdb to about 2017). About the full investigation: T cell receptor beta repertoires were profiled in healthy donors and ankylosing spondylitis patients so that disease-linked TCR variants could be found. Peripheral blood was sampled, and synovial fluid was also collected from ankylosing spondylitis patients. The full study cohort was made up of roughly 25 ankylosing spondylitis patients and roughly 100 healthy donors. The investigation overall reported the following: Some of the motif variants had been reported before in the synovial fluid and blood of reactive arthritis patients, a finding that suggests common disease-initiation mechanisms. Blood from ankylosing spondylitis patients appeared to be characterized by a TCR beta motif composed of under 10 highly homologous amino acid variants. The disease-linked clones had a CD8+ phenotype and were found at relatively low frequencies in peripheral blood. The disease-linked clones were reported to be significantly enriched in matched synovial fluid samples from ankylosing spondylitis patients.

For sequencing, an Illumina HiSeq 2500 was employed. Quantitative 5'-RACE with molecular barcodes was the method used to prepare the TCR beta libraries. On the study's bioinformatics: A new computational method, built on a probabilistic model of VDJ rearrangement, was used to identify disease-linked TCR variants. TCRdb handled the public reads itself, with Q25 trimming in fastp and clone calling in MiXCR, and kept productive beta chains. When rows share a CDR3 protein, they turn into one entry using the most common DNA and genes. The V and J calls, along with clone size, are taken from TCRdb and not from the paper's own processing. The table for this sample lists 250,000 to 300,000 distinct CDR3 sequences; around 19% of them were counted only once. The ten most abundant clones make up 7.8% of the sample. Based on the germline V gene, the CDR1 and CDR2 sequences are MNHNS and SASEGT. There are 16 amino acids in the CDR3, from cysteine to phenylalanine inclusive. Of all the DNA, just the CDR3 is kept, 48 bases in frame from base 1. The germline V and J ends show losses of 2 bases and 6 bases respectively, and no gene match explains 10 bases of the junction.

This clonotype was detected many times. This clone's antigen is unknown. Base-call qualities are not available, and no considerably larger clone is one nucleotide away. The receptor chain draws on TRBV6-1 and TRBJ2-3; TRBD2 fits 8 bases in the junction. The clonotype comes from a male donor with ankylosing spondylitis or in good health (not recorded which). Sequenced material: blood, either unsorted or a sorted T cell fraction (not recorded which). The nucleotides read TGTGCCAGCAGTGAAACGGCGGGGGGCTGGAGGGATACGCAGTATTTT. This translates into CASSETAGGWRDTQYF.